This T cell receptor (beta chain) was obtained from a study of CD8+ T cells in alopecia areata. The CDR3 runs to 14 residues. Germline CDR1 is SQVTM and CDR2 is ANQGSEA. V dropped 7 bases and J dropped 7 bases, with 23 bases sitting between them. cDNA serving as the sequencing template came from extracted, reverse transcribed RNA. Repertoires were generated with immunoSEQ multiplex PCR, while TCRdb's copy carries only in-frame clones and drops some. Of approximately 82,000 clones detected, approximately 50% appear once; the ten largest clones hold 5.5% to 6%. This clone turned up a few times. Input material: NKG2D-high CD8+ T cells sorted from blood. The receptor was isolated from a human donor with alopecia areata. The chain carries TRBV29-1 and TRBJ2-7; weak D call: TRBD1 (7 bases). The CDR3 DNA reads as TGCAGCGCCCTCAACACGGGGGCAGGGGGGGAGCAGTACTTC. Its translation: CSALNTGAGGEQYF.